This TCR beta chain stems from a study of identical twins (dated by TCRdb to about 2016). General notes on the study: TCR alpha and beta repertoires from monozygotic twins, unrelated adults of various ages and cord blood were deep-sequenced to test whether fetal clonotypes persist. Replicate twin experiments were performed at different times using different library preparation protocols to rule out contamination.

On this clonotype itself: What antigen it recognizes has not been identified. Qualities for individual bases were not recorded, and no much larger clone is one base off.

Broad study findings and their caveats: Invariant T cells such as MAIT and iNKT could partly confound zero-insertion analyses, although diverse VJ usage argued against such confounding for most clonotypes. Excess twin sharing in beta out-of-frame sequences was weaker because fewer shared sequences lowered the signal-to-noise ratio. Abundant cord blood beta clonotypes carried fewer insertions; young adult naive repertoires showed a weaker similar trend, while memory repertoires showed none. In monozygotic twins, recombination models systematically underestimated out-of-frame TCR alpha sharing, but the models matched the sharing seen between unrelated individuals. Conclusions relied on cross-sectional statistical analysis, since the same donors could not be followed over many years. Compared with coincidental sharing between unrelated individuals, out-of-frame TCR alpha sequences shared between twins had an excess of sequences with low generation probability.

Only healthy Caucasian donors were included. The study also sequenced three unrelated non-twin adults: a male aged 18 to 29, a male aged 50 to 60 and a female aged 50 to 60. Using Miltenyi CD45RO+ enrichment and human naive T-cell isolation kits, memory (CD45RO+) and naive T cells were isolated from PBMC. The CDR3 goes from the cysteine to the phenylalanine over 15 residues. CDR3 DNA is the only sequence kept; it has 45 bases, read in frame from the first base. For this chain, trimming is 0 bases at the V end and 6 bases at the J end, and the number of junction bases without a gene match is 5. Per the germline V gene (reference sequence), SGHKS is the CDR1 and YYEKEE is the CDR2. Library method: 5' RACE. Sequenced using an Illumina HiSeq 2000. Template switching added a universal primer binding site, and the final cDNA carried a unique molecular identifier that allowed TCR cDNA molecules to be counted accurately. First-strand cDNA for TCR alpha and beta chains was synthesized from specific primers in the conserved constant-segment region. To control for contamination, each cDNA library was double barcoded with a SMART-Mk sample barcode plus Illumina barcodes. TruSeq adapter sequences, together with Illumina sample barcodes, were added in two successive PCR steps. TCR alpha and beta cDNA libraries were sequenced on the Illumina HiSeq platform with custom primers. The original methods were these. Unique molecular identifiers were extracted from raw reads with MiGEC, and CDR3 positions were determined with MiXCR. Recombination models were inferred per individual with the repgenHMM and IGoR tools using an EM algorithm. The analysis of shared clonotypes was done with the tcR package in R, with sharing normalized by the product of cloneset sizes. Out-of-frame nonproductive sequences were analyzed to study raw recombination free of thymic and clonal selection effects. Using fastp at Q25 and MiXCR, TCRdb reprocessed the public reads and kept productive beta chains. Entries are consolidated by CDR3 protein sequence, retaining the most common genes and DNA. TCRdb, not the authors, supplied the V and J calls. The sample contains around 370,000 distinct CDR3 sequences, around 9% of them found a single time. Together, the top ten hold approximately 9.3% of the sample.

The chain uses TRBV5-5 and TRBJ2-3; 9 junctional bases match TRBD2. Material: naive T cells sorted from blood. In the paper's terms, the cell subset or site label means: cells isolated with a human naive T-cell isolation kit. The sequence came from a woman between 50 and 59 years old in good health. The CDR3 region has the sequence CASSLVGLASDTQYF. The DNA is TGTGCCAGCAGCTTGGTTGGACTAGCGTCGGATACGCAGTATTTT.